Below are 24 T cell receptor beta chains sequenced from a single sample in a study of blood T cells in healthy people across ages (dated by TCRdb to the mid-2010s). The library was generated by 5' RACE. Sequenced using an Illumina HiSeq 2500. A second PCR of about 6 to 11 cycles was performed with a sample-barcoded 5' primer and a J-beta primer mix. Using fastp at Q25 and MiXCR, TCRdb reprocessed the public reads and kept productive beta chains. Each entry is one CDR3 protein sequence, shown with its most common DNA and genes. The sample data list about 770,000 distinct CDR3 sequences, and under 45% of these were observed just once. In total, the top ten clones hold around 21% of the sample. The sample consisted of blood. The receptors were gathered from a man in his 60s in good health.

This clonotype was detected only a few times. The rearrangement links TRBV24-1 to TRBJ2-3; D possibly corresponds to TRBD2 (5 bases). Trimming left V 3 bases short and J 8 bases short, with 8 bases between. The CDR3 spans 12 residues. Per the germline V gene, CDR1 is KGHDR and CDR2 is SFDVKD. The CDR3 DNA sequence: TGTGCCACCAGTGATGACGAGGGTACGCAGTATTTT. This translates into CATSDDEGTQYF.

Regarding this clonotype: Compared with germline, one end of the junction differs, possibly owing to a read error. V gene TRBV6-5 combines with J gene TRBJ2-6, with 9 bases aligning to TRBD1. Germline CDR1 is MNHEY and CDR2 is SVGAGI. This CDR3 has 18 amino acids. The CDR3 reads CASRYIQGAEAGTNVLTF. CDR3 DNA: TGTGCCAGCAGATATATACAGGGGGCGGAGGCTGGGACCAACGTCCTGACTTTC.

The chain couples TRBV4-2 to TRBJ1-1, with TRBD1 matching over 9 bases. Germline V gene lookup returns CDR1 LGHNA and CDR2 YNFKEQ. Germline trimming cut 2 bases from V and 5 bases from J; bases unmatched to any gene: 18. The CDR3 covers 19 residues. The CDR3 DNA follows: TGTGCCAGCAGCCAACAACCACGGGGACAGGGTAGGGGTGATACTGAAGCTTTCTTT. It encodes CASSQQPRGQGRGDTEAFF.

The J gene is TRBJ2-7, the V gene TRBV5-6; 9 positions match TRBD2. The CDR3 has 16 amino acids. Germline V gives CDR1 SGHDT, CDR2 YYEEEE. Trimming cost V 0 bases and J 0 bases; bases outside gene matches: 4. The CDR3 nucleotides read TGTGCCAGCAGCTTGGGAAGCGGGGGGCTCTCCTACGAGCAGTACTTC. This codes for CASSLGSGGLSYEQYF.

The chain has TRBV20-1 and TRBJ1-2; tentatively, D is TRBD1 (6 bases). The V gene lost 6 bases and the J gene lost 4 bases, with 12 bases spanning the gap. CDR1 DFQATT and CDR2 SNEGSKA come from the germline V gene (reference sequence). This CDR3 has 12 amino acids. The CDR3 reads CSAAQGSYGYTF. The CDR3 bases are TGCAGTGCCGCACAGGGTTCCTATGGCTACACCTTC.

The CDR3 protein is CSVEGDLAKNIQYF. The DNA of the CDR3 is TGCAGTGTCGAGGGGGATCTAGCCAAAAACATTCAGTACTTC. The chain employs TRBV20-1 and TRBJ2-4; weak D call: TRBD1 (6 bases). Trimming removed 7 bases from V and 0 bases from J, with 13 bases in between. This CDR3 is 14 amino acids long. Germline V lookup: CDR1 DFQATT, CDR2 SNEGSKA (reference sequence).

This clonotype was counted many times. The V gene is TRBV9, the J gene TRBJ1-6, with a tentative D call TRBD1 (5 bases). Between the trimmed V and J ends, which lost 0 bases and 0 bases, there was a span of 10 bases. The CDR3 runs to 17 residues. The germline V gene encodes CDR1 SGDLS and CDR2 YYNGEE. The CDR3 DNA follows: TGTGCCAGCAGCGTAGAACAGGCGAGCTCCTATAATTCACCCCTCCACTTT. This sequence encodes CASSVEQASSYNSPLHF.

This clonotype was seen only a few times. This chain links TRBV6-2 or TRBV6-3 with TRBJ2-7; tentative D call: TRBD1 (6 bases). Trimming pared 4 bases from V and 2 bases from J, leaving 15 bases between. The germline CDR1 and CDR2 sequences are MNHEY and SVGEGT. This CDR3 contains 15 residues. The CDR3 sequence: CASSLFFGQTYEQYF. In nucleotides, the CDR3 is TGTGCCAGCAGTTTATTCTTCGGACAGACCTACGAGCAGTACTTC.

The chain uses TRBV27 and TRBJ2-7; D perhaps matches TRBD2 (6 bases). The length of the CDR3 is 13 residues. Germline V gives CDR1 MNHEY, CDR2 SMNVEV (reference sequence). Trimming took off 6 bases at V and 4 bases at J, with 13 bases between the two ends. The CDR3 nucleotides are TGTGCCAGCAGCCCCCGGAGGGAGTACGAGCAGTACTTC. Its protein product is CASSPRREYEQYF.

This chain uses TRBV29-1 with TRBJ1-1, with D maybe TRBD1 (5 bases). The CDR3 length is 13 residues. CDR1 and CDR2 (germline): SQVTM, ANQGSEA. V was clipped by 7 bases and J by 1 base, with 13 bases between them. The DNA of the CDR3 is TGCAGCGCGACAAGACAGACGAACACTGAAGCTTTCTTT. It specifies CSATRQTNTEAFF.

This clonotype was seen only a few times. V usage is TRBV4-3 and J usage is TRBJ2-3; D gene ambiguous. V lost 0 bases to trimming and J lost 6 bases, with 7 bases between them. This CDR3 is built from 13 residues. CDR1 is LGHNA and CDR2 is YSLEER in the germline V gene. The CDR3, as DNA: TGCGCCAGCAGCCAAGAGGCCCTTGATACGCAGTATTTT. Amino acids: CASSQEALDTQYF.

The V gene is TRBV20-1, the J gene TRBJ2-7; D remains ambiguous. V was shortened by 6 bases and J by 2 bases, with 26 bases between the two germline ends. Germline V gene lookup returns CDR1 DFQATT and CDR2 SNEGSKA (reference sequence). This CDR3 has 17 amino acids. DNA for the CDR3: TGCAGTGCCCTTTCGGATAACAGTGGGCCTAAAACCTACGAGCAGTACTTC. Translated, it gives CSALSDNSGPKTYEQYF.

This clonotype turned up a few times. The chain joins TRBV3-1 to TRBJ2-4, with D unclear. The V end lost 1 base, the J end lost 13 bases, and 11 bases lay between the germline ends. The CDR3 consists of 12 residues. Germline CDR1 is LGHDT and CDR2 is YNNKEL (reference sequence). The CDR3 here is CASSQVPIEQYF. CDR3 in DNA: TGTGCCAGCAGCCAAGTCCCGATAGAGCAGTACTTC.

V usage is TRBV5-1 and J usage is TRBJ1-2, with TRBD1 identical over 8 bases. Germline V gene sequence: CDR1 SGHRS, CDR2 YFSETQ. This CDR3 spans 15 amino acids. The V gene end was trimmed by 3 bases and the J gene end by 3 bases; junction bases not matched to a gene: 7. CDR3 sequence reads: CASSSTGVSDYGYTF. The CDR3, as DNA: TGCGCCAGCAGCTCGACAGGGGTTAGCGACTATGGCTACACCTTC.

This clonotype has ten or more counts. The chain carries TRBV7-2 and TRBJ2-7; D is possibly TRBD2 (6 bases). Germline V gene sequence: CDR1 SGHTA, CDR2 FQGNSA. Trimming removed 4 bases from V and 7 bases from J, with 11 bases in between. The CDR3 totals 12 residues. CDR3 amino acids: CASSSGLLEQYF. The CDR3 coding sequence is TGTGCCAGCAGCTCGGGACTTCTTGAGCAGTACTTC.

This clonotype turned up a few times. The chain combines TRBV20-1 with TRBJ2-7; 9 bases match TRBD1. This CDR3 has 18 residues. The ends lost 0 bases at V and 0 bases at J; junction bases unmatched: 12. In germline, CDR1 is DFQATT, CDR2 SNEGSKA (reference sequence). The CDR3 is CSAREWGQGLRSSYEQYF. The CDR3 DNA is TGCAGTGCTAGAGAATGGGGACAGGGCCTCAGGAGCTCCTACGAGCAGTACTTC.

Only a few counts were recorded for this clonotype. This chain uses TRBV9 with TRBJ1-2; no definite D call. This CDR3 comprises 13 residues. Deletions cut 4 bases from V and 6 bases from J, with 13 bases between. Germline CDR1 SGDLS, CDR2 YYNGEE. The CDR3 DNA is TGTGCCAGCAGCCCCCGAACCTGGGATGGCTACACCTTC. It specifies CASSPRTWDGYTF.

This clonotype showed up just once. The chain has TRBV12-3 or TRBV12-4 and TRBJ2-6; maybe TRBD1 (5 bases). V shed 2 bases and J shed 0 bases, with 11 bases lying between them. The CDR3 runs 17 residues. The CDR3 nucleotides read TGTGCCAGCAGTTTACCAGGGTTCGTCTCTGGGGCCAACGTCCTGACTTTC. Translating it yields CASSLPGFVSGANVLTF.

The V gene is TRBV4-1, the J gene TRBJ2-7, with D possibly matching TRBD1 (5 bases). From germline, CDR1 is MGHRA and CDR2 YSYEKL. This CDR3 spans 14 amino acids. Between the trimmed V and J ends, which lost 1 base and 3 bases, there was a span of 10 bases. This CDR3 reads CASSQGKRGYEQYF. DNA of the CDR3: TGCGCCAGCAGCCAAGGTAAAAGGGGCTACGAGCAGTACTTC.

The chain links TRBV5-1 to TRBJ2-7; TRBD1 matches at 8 bases. The assigned J gene may be wrong: the sequence end matches TRBJ2-5 better. The CDR3 length is 16 residues. Germline loops: CDR1 SGHRS, CDR2 YFSETQ. The CDR3 protein is CASSLALTGVRETQYF. Written as DNA, the CDR3 is TGCGCCAGCAGCTTGGCCTTGACAGGGGTCCGGGAGACCCAGTACTTC.

This sequence joins TRBV20-1 and TRBJ2-5; 13 nucleotides agree with TRBD2. The V and J ends lost 6 bases and 2 bases, in that order; junction bases with no gene match: 6. Germline V gene data show CDR1 as DFQATT and CDR2 as SNEGSKA (reference sequence). This CDR3 contains 15 residues. The CDR3 region is CSASTSGGVQETQYF. The CDR3 DNA reads TGCAGTGCAAGTACTAGCGGGGGGGTTCAAGAGACCCAGTACTTC.

This rearrangement joins TRBV5-1 to TRBJ2-3; D is unresolved. Trimming pared 2 bases from V and 2 bases from J, leaving 9 bases between. Germline values: CDR1 SGHRS, CDR2 YFSETQ. CDR3 length equals 14 residues. Here the CDR3 reads CASSFTDHTDTQYF. CDR3 bases: TGCGCCAGCAGCTTTACTGATCACACAGATACGCAGTATTTT.

The chain couples TRBV20-1 to TRBJ2-1; D possibly corresponds to TRBD2 (6 bases). CDR3 length equals 15 residues. Germline-derived CDR1 and CDR2 are DFQATT and SNEGSKA (reference sequence). V was shortened by 0 bases and J by 6 bases, with 15 bases between the two germline ends. The CDR3 region has the DNA TGCAGTGCTAGAGAGGGTAGCGGTTGGGGCAATGAGCAGTTCTTC. As protein: CSAREGSGWGNEQFF.

The chain employs TRBV6-1 and TRBJ2-5, with D perhaps given as TRBD1 or TRBD2 (6 bases each). The CDR3 loop spans 11 amino acids. CDR1 is MNHNS, CDR2 SASEGT, per germline. Trimming left V 10 bases short and J 11 bases short, with 17 bases between. CDR3 nucleotides: TGTGCCACGCGGGACACCAGAGAGCAGTACTTC. As protein: CATRDTREQYF.